The rows below give T cell receptor beta chains drawn from one sample of a study of PD-1 blockade in classical Hodgkin lymphoma. Sequenced by immunoSEQ multiplex PCR; TCRdb stores in-frame clones only, minus some. The profile shows fewer than 15,000 clones, around 90% of them singletons. The specimen comprised CD4+ T cells from blood, sampled at baseline. The receptors stem from a human donor with classical Hodgkin lymphoma. Each CDR3 is given with its conserved first and last residue. Fields, in order: J gene, V gene, D gene, clone size, CDR3 DNA, CDR3 protein. D genes are given only for firm matches. Only part of the rows carry a size: once, few, many, or a class if the clone is expanded.

TRBJ2-1 TRBV2 - few TGTGCCAGTGCCGGGCGGAATGAGCAGTTCTTC CASAGRNEQFF
TRBJ2-2 TRBV6-5 - - TGTGCCAGCAGTTTTTTAGCGAACACCGGGGAGCTGTTTTTT CASSFLANTGELFF
TRBJ2-7 TRBV7-9 - - TGTGCCAGCAGCTCCCCGGTTGATGGTACCTACGAGCAGTACTTC CASSSPVDGTYEQYF
TRBJ2-7 TRBV18 TRBD2 - TGTGCCAGCTCACCGGCTAGCGGGAATCCCTACGAGCAGTACTTC CASSPASGNPYEQYF
TRBJ2-2 TRBV7-9 - few TGTGCCACGCAGAGGGGGGAAAACACCGGGGAGCTGTTTTTT CATQRGENTGELFF
TRBJ2-7 TRBV28 - - TGTGCCAGCAGTTTAGGGCAGGGCCCCTACGAGCAGTACTTC CASSLGQGPYEQYF
TRBJ2-5 TRBV29-1 - once TGCAGCGTTGGCCGGGGGATTGGCGAGACCCAGTACTTC CSVGRGIGETQYF
TRBJ2-7 TRBV14 TRBD2 - TGTGCCAGCAGCCAAGATAAGGGACTAGGGTCCTACGAGCAGTACTTC CASSQDKGLGSYEQYF
TRBJ2-3 TRBV19 - - TGTGCCAGTAGTTTGGCTAGCCGCGATACGCAGTATTTT CASSLASRDTQYF
TRBJ2-7 TRBV19 TRBD1 - TGTGCCAGTAGTAGGCCCCGACAGGGTGGCGACGAGCAGTACTTC CASSRPRQGGDEQYF
TRBJ2-1 TRBV5-1 TRBD1 - TGCGCCAGCAGCTTCGACAGGGGGAGCTCCTACAATGAGCAGTTCTTC CASSFDRGSSYNEQFF
TRBJ2-5 TRBV11-2 - - TGTGCCAGCAGCTTAAATAGCCAAGAGACCCAGTACTTC CASSLNSQETQYF
TRBJ2-4 TRBV9 - - TGTGCCAGCAGCGTAGGGGGGTCTCAAAACATTCAGTACTTC CASSVGGSQNIQYF
TRBJ2-5 TRBV7-8 - once TGTGCCAGCAGCTTAGTGCAGGGATTAGCGGAGACCCAGTACTTC CASSLVQGLAETQYF
TRBJ2-3 TRBV5-6 TRBD1 - TGTGCCAGCAGCGAAGGGACAGGGGGCGCAGCAGATACGCAGTATTTT CASSEGTGGAADTQYF
TRBJ1-3 TRBV18 - - TGTGCCAGCTCGGGGGTCGGGACCTCTGGAAACACCATATATTTT CASSGVGTSGNTIYF
TRBJ2-5 TRBV2 - few TGTGCCAGCAGTGATTCGTTGGGGACCCAGTACTTC CASSDSLGTQYF
TRBJ2-5 TRBV5-1 TRBD2 - TGCGCCAGCAGCGGAGGACTAGCGGGGGAGGAGACCCAGTACTTC CASSGGLAGEETQYF
TRBJ2-2 TRBV7-8 TRBD2 - TGTGCCAGCAGCTTAGCGACTAGCGGGGTCACCGGGGAGCTGTTTTTT CASSLATSGVTGELFF
TRBJ1-2 TRBV7-2 TRBD1 - TGTGCCAGCAGCACAGGACAGGGCTATGGCTACACCTTC CASSTGQGYGYTF
TRBJ1-4 TRBV7-8 - - TGTGCCAGCAGCTTTTTTGCAACTAATGAAAAACTGTTTTTT CASSFFATNEKLFF
TRBJ1-3 TRBV18 - - TGTGCCAGCTCACCCATACGACCAGGGAGCTCTGGAAACACCATATATTTT CASSPIRPGSSGNTIYF
TRBJ2-1 TRBV14 - once TGTGCCAGCAGCCAAGATTTGAAGCAGTTCTTC CASSQDLKQFF
TRBJ2-5 TRBV7-6 - - TGTGCCAGCAGCTTACGGGTAGTAGAGACCCAGTACTTC CASSLRVVETQYF
TRBJ2-1 TRBV7-8 TRBD2 - TGTGCCAGCAGCCTCGGACTAGCGGGAATACGCAATGAGCAGTTCTTC CASSLGLAGIRNEQFF
TRBJ2-2 TRBV27 TRBD1 - TGTGCCAGCAGTTCCTTCTACAGGGGACAGAACACCGGGGAGCTGTTTTTT CASSSFYRGQNTGELFF
TRBJ2-2 TRBV6-6 TRBD2 - TGTGCCAGCAGTTTGGGGACTACTTCGGTCGGGGAGCTGTTTTTT CASSLGTTSVGELFF
TRBJ2-2 TRBV9 - - TGTGCCAGCAGCGTCTGGGGGGAGAAGAACACCGGGGAGCTGTTTTTT CASSVWGEKNTGELFF
TRBJ2-7 TRBV27 TRBD1 - TGTGCCAGCAGTGGAGGGACAGGAGGCACCTACGAGCAGTACTTC CASSGGTGGTYEQYF
TRBJ2-2 TRBV2 - - TGTGCCAGCAAAAAGAACACCGGGGAGCTGTTTTTT CASKKNTGELFF
TRBJ1-2 TRBV28 TRBD1 - TGTGCCAGCAGTTTAAGCTCCAGGGGGCTAGGAGGCTACACCTTC CASSLSSRGLGGYTF
TRBJ2-3 TRBV5-1 TRBD1 - TGCGCCAGGGGACAGGGGGTTGACGATACGCAGTATTTT CARGQGVDDTQYF
TRBJ2-2 TRBV9 TRBD2 - TGTGCCAGCAGCCCGGGACTAGCGTCCGGGGAGCTGTTTTTT CASSPGLASGELFF
TRBJ2-3 TRBV15 - - TGTGCCACCAGCAAGACAGTAACTAGCACAGATACGCAGTATTTT CATSKTVTSTDTQYF
TRBJ1-3 TRBV2 - once TGTGCCAGCAGCCGCCTTCTGAGCTCTGGAAACACCATATATTTT CASSRLLSSGNTIYF
TRBJ2-7 TRBV10-1 - few TGCGCCAGCTCGGAAGCAGGGCGGGACGAGCAGTACTTC CASSEAGRDEQYF
TRBJ1-3 TRBV4-2 - once TGTGCCACCAAGGGGGACTCTGGAAACACCATATATTTT CATKGDSGNTIYF
TRBJ1-4 TRBV14 TRBD1 - TGTGCCAGCAGCCCCCGGGACAGCTATGAAAAACTGTTTTTT CASSPRDSYEKLFF
TRBJ1-5 TRBV27 - - TGTGCCAGCAGTTTACTTGCTGGCAATCAGCCCCAGCATTTT CASSLLAGNQPQHF
TRBJ2-2 TRBV13 - - TGTGCCAGCAGCTTATACGGGCTGACGAACACCGGGGAGCTGTTTTTT CASSLYGLTNTGELFF
TRBJ2-7 TRBV6-5 - - TGTGCCAGCAGCCCCGGGACTGCGGGTCTGGAGCAGTACTTC CASSPGTAGLEQYF
TRBJ2-1 TRBV30 TRBD2 - TGTGCCTGGAGTGTACGCGGGAGTGAGCAGTTCTTC CAWSVRGSEQFF
TRBJ2-1 TRBV4-2 - - TGTGCCAGCAGCCAAGATTACACTGGGAGCTCCTACAATGAGCAGTTCTTC CASSQDYTGSSYNEQFF
TRBJ2-7 TRBV28 - - TGTGCCAGCAGGCCAGAATACAGGGAAAAGCAGTACTTC CASRPEYREKQYF
TRBJ2-7 TRBV30 - - TGTGCCTGGAGTGTACAGGGGGGGTCCTACGAGCAGTACTTC CAWSVQGGSYEQYF
TRBJ1-1 TRBV14 - - TGTGCCAGCAGCCAAGATCTTGTCAGGGCGAACACTGAAGCTTTCTTT CASSQDLVRANTEAFF
TRBJ2-5 TRBV14 TRBD2 - TGTGCCAGCAGCAGGCTTCTGGGACTAGCGGAAGAGACCCAGTACTTC CASSRLLGLAEETQYF
TRBJ2-3 TRBV5-1 - - TGCGCCAGCAAGGGAGAGCGAGATACGCAGTATTTT CASKGERDTQYF
TRBJ1-4 TRBV6-5 - - TGTGCCAGCAGTGCACCGGGGGCTGGAAAACTGTTTTTT CASSAPGAGKLFF
TRBJ1-5 TRBV27 - - TGTGCCAGCAGTTTTTGGGCAGGGAGCAATCAGCCCCAGCATTTT CASSFWAGSNQPQHF
TRBJ2-3 TRBV30 - - TGTGCCTGGAGTAAACGGAGTGGGAGCGTGACAGATACGCAGTATTTT CAWSKRSGSVTDTQYF
TRBJ2-1 TRBV6-6 - - TGTGCCAGCAGTCTCCCCGCGGAGCGCTTCCATGAGCAGTTCTTC CASSLPAERFHEQFF